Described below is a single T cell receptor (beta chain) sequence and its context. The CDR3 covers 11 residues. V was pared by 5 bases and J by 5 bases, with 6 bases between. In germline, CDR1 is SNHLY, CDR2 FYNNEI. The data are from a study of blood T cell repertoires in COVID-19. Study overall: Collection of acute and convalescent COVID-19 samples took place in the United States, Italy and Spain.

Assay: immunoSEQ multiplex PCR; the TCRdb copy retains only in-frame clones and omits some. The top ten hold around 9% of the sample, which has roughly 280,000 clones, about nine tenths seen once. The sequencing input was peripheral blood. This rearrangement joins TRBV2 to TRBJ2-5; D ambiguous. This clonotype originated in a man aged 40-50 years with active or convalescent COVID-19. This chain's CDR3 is CASSTRETQYF. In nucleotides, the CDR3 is TGTGCCAGCAGTACGAGGGAGACCCAGTACTTC.